This TCR beta chain appears in the sequencing data of a study of T-cell reconstitution after alpha-beta-depleted transplantation in children (dated by TCRdb to about 2016). Study-wide context: The study quantitatively tracked T-cell immune reconstitution after TCRalphabeta/CD19-depleted allogeneic hematopoietic cell transplantation in children using TCR repertoire profiling.

Receptor amplification or capture employed PCR. The sequencing machine was an Illumina HiSeq 2500. TCR libraries were prepared with molecular barcoding, using unique molecular identifiers to normalize TCRbeta repertoire quantification. Clones were called with MiXCR by TCRdb after fastp trimmed the public reads at Q25, and only in-frame beta chains were retained. Every distinct CDR3 protein forms one entry, paired with its most common genes and DNA. For this sample there are around 580,000 distinct CDR3 sequences; roughly 24% appear just once. The top ten clonotypes cover 14% of the sample. The V end gives up 6 bases and the J end 4 bases, leaving 5 bases in the junction not matched to a gene. Spanning cysteine to phenylalanine, the CDR3 consists of 13 amino acids. The DNA shown is the 39-base CDR3, in frame from base 1. CDR1 and CDR2 are drawn from the germline V gene (reference sequence): DFQATT, SNEGSKA.

Summary of the overall study and its limitations: The high TCRbeta diversity at day 60 in some patients was ascribed to recipient T cells and intrathymic progenitors that had survived conditioning. The apparently early recovery of alphabetaT-cell counts about two months after transplant reportedly depended on only several hundred rapidly expanded clones that came from non-depleted graft cells. Over subsequent months, a decline in hyperexpanded clone frequencies was noted, and after one year, T-cell counts and TCRbeta diversity were mostly ascribed to newly produced T cells.

This clonotype was seen at least ten times. It has no known antigen specificity. No much larger clone is present one base from it, and per-base qualities are unavailable. What the treatment or condition label conveys for this sample: allogeneic hematopoietic cell transplantation with graft depleted of TCRalphabeta T cells and CD19 B cells. The transplant recipients were children given TCRalphabeta/CD19-depleted allogeneic hematopoietic cell grafts. Here the sequenced sample was PBMCs, mostly from graft donor cells, taken 360 days after TCRalphabeta/CD19-depleted stem cell transplant. This sequence originates from a boy younger than two who had a stem cell transplant for acute myeloid leukemia, so the T cells may come from the graft donor. The rearrangement joined TRBV20-1 to TRBJ1-2, with 10 junctional bases fitting TRBD1. The nucleotide sequence is given as TGCAGTGCGAACCGGGACAGGGGCTATGGCTACACCTTC. This gives the protein CSANRDRGYGYTF.